Listed here are 24 T cell receptor beta chains from one sample, sequenced in a study of shared clonotypes between healthy human individuals. The data were produced by immunoSEQ multiplex PCR, yet TCRdb's version contains in-frame clones alone and is incomplete. In the table there are some 2.1 million clones, approximately 94% of which are singletons. The naive CD8 population came from CD45RO-negative cells selected for CCR7, without terminally differentiated effector memory CD45RA+ cells. Input material: naive CD8+ T cells sorted from blood. The receptors were sampled from a young man in good health.

The J gene is TRBJ2-7, the V gene TRBV5-1; 7 positions match TRBD1. Trimming at V came to 4 bases and at J to 2 bases, leaving 6 bases not matched to a gene. The CDR3 covers 14 residues. The germline CDR1 and CDR2 sequences are SGHRS and YFSETQ. CDR3: CASSRDSTTYEQYF. CDR3 sequence (DNA): TGCGCCAGCAGCCGGGACAGCACAACCTACGAGCAGTACTTC. Together with reference TRBV5-1 and TRBJ2-7, the CDR3 gives the full variable domain: KAGVTQTPRYLIKTRGQQVTLSCSPISGHRSVSWYQQTPGQGLQFLFEYFSETQRNKGNFPGRFSGRQFSNSRSEMNVSTLELGDSALYLCASSRDSTTYEQYFGPGTRLTVT.

The chain couples TRBV4-1 to TRBJ2-1; 7 nucleotides agree with TRBD1. This CDR3 spans 14 amino acids. In germline, CDR1 is MGHRA, CDR2 YSYEKL. Trimming removed 5 bases from V and 4 bases from J; junction bases left unmatched: 5. CDR3 DNA: TGCGCCAGCAGCTTATGGACAGGATACAATGAGCAGTTCTTC. It is translated as CASSLWTGYNEQFF.

As concerns this clone: This CDR3 is also generated by other DNA sequences in the sample. J is TRBJ1-1 and V is TRBV14; the D is unclear. The V gene lost 1 base and the J gene lost 5 bases, with 8 bases spanning the gap. The CDR3 totals 13 residues. Germline CDR1 SGHDN, CDR2 FVKESK. CDR3 protein: CASSQAGWTEAFF. CDR3 nucleotides: TGTGCCAGCAGCCAAGCTGGGTGGACTGAAGCTTTCTTT.

This chain joins TRBV11-3 and TRBJ2-2, with no clear D. V lost 1 base, J lost 7 bases, and 7 bases lay in between. Germline V gene sequence: CDR1 SGHNT, CDR2 YENEEA. This CDR3 contains 13 residues. The CDR3, as DNA: TGTGCCAGCAGCTTAGCGGTGGGCGGGGAGCTGTTTTTT. Translated: CASSLAVGGELFF. The full variable domain, its missing parts supplied by reference TRBV11-3 and TRBJ2-2, is EAGVVQSPRYKIIEKKQPVAFWCNPISGHNTLYWYLQNLGQGPELLIRYENEEAVDDSQLPKDRFSAERLKGVDSTLKIQPAELGDSAVYLCASSLAVGGELFFGEGSRLTVL.

The chain carries TRBV2 and TRBJ2-7; 7 nucleotides align to TRBD2. Trimming at V came to 8 bases and at J to 3 bases, leaving 1 base not matched to a gene. The CDR3 length is 11 residues. CDR1 is SNHLY, CDR2 FYNNEI, per germline. The CDR3 region is CASRGVYEQYF. CDR3 in DNA: TGTGCCAGCCGGGGGGTCTACGAGCAGTACTTC.

This CDR3 reads CASSYGQTDQPQHF. DNA of the CDR3: TGTGCCAGCAGTTACGGGCAGACCGACCAGCCCCAGCATTTT. This chain joins TRBV6-5 and TRBJ1-5; D is undetermined. The germline V and J ends were trimmed by 2 bases and 7 bases, with 12 bases remaining between them. CDR3 length: 14 residues. The germline CDR1 and CDR2 sequences are MNHEY and SVGAGI.

V is TRBV30 and J is TRBJ2-1; no clear D gene. CDR1 and CDR2 (germline): GTSNPN, SVGIG (reference sequence). Trimming removed 4 bases from V and 4 bases from J, with 14 bases in between. CDR3 size: 14 residues. The CDR3 DNA is TGTGCCTGGAAGGCCTATGGCACGTACAATGAGCAGTTCTTC. It encodes CAWKAYGTYNEQFF.

The chain's CDR3 is CASRPTSPLTEQYF. The CDR3 coding sequence is TGTGCCAGCAGGCCTACTTCCCCCCTAACCGAGCAGTACTTC. The chain recombines TRBV6-5 with TRBJ2-7; D gene unclear. This CDR3 has 14 amino acids. The germline CDR1 and CDR2 sequences are MNHEY and SVGAGI. Trimming took 6 bases from V and 6 from J, leaving 18 bases between them.

The J gene is TRBJ2-7, the V gene TRBV18; the D call may be TRBD1 or TRBD2 (5 bases each). The germline V and J ends were trimmed by 2 bases and 4 bases, with 18 bases remaining between them. The CDR3 runs to 16 residues. Germline assignment: CDR1 KGHSH and CDR2 LQKENI. CDR3: CASSPLPGRYSYEQYF. CDR3 nucleotides: TGTGCCAGCTCACCATTACCGGGGCGGTATAGTTACGAGCAGTACTTC.

The chain combines TRBV5-6 with TRBJ2-4; 9 bases line up with TRBD2. Germline V gene data show CDR1 as SGHDT and CDR2 as YYEEEE. J was trimmed by 0 bases and V by 0 bases; bases with no gene match: 1. The length of the CDR3 is 16 residues. Here the CDR3 DNA reads TGTGCCAGCAGCTTGGAACTAGCGGGAGCCAAAAACATTCAGTACTTC. It codes for CASSLELAGAKNIQYF.

This sequence joins TRBV11-2 and TRBJ2-1; no reliable D call. The V gene lost 0 bases and the J gene lost 4 bases, with 10 bases spanning the gap. The length of the CDR3 is 15 residues. From germline, CDR1 is SGHAT and CDR2 FQNNGV. CDR3 DNA: TGTGCCAGCAGCTTAGACCCAGTGGGGTACAATGAGCAGTTCTTC. Translated: CASSLDPVGYNEQFF.

The rearrangement uses TRBV10-2 and TRBJ1-2; 7 bases line up with TRBD1. The V and J ends lost 3 bases and 5 bases, in that order; junction bases with no gene match: 15. Germline V lookup: CDR1 WSHSY, CDR2 SAAADI. The CDR3 extends over 17 amino acids. The CDR3 sequence is CASSDSPAGTGDYGYTF. For the CDR3, the DNA is TGCGCCAGCAGTGATAGCCCGGCGGGCACAGGGGATTATGGCTACACCTTC.

This sequence joins TRBV13 and TRBJ1-2; maybe TRBD1 (5 bases). CDR3 length: 14 residues. CDR1 and CDR2 (germline): PRHDT, FYEKMQ (reference sequence). V was pared by 7 bases and J by 6 bases, with 18 bases between. The CDR3 nucleotides are TGTGCCAGCACCTACCTGGGGGGAGCGGATGGCTACACCTTC. Translating gives CASTYLGGADGYTF.

The CDR3 region is CASRDSGPPLHF. The CDR3, as DNA: TGTGCCAGTCGGGATTCGGGTCCACCCCTCCACTTT. J is TRBJ1-6 and V is TRBV6-1; the D is unclear. The CDR3 spans 12 residues. Germline values: CDR1 MNHNS, CDR2 SASEGT. V was trimmed by 9 bases and J by 11 bases, leaving 14 bases between them.

As to this clone: At one end, the junction sequence differs from germline, possibly due to a read error. The chain links TRBV13 to TRBJ1-1, with a tentative D call TRBD1 (5 bases). Per the germline V gene, CDR1 is PRHDT and CDR2 is FYEKMQ (reference sequence). The CDR3 length is 15 residues. In DNA, the CDR3 is TGTGCCAGCAGCCCCGAGGGGCATCTGGGGCCTGATGCTTTCTTT. It codes for CASSPEGHLGPDAFF. Full variable domain (outside the CDR3, taken from reference TRBV13 and TRBJ1-1): AAGVIQSPRHLIKEKRETATLKCYPIPRHDTVYWYQQGPGQDPQFLISFYEKMQSDKGSIPDRFSAQQFSDYHSELNMSSLELGDSALYFCASSPEGHLGPDAFFGQGTRLTVV.

The chain carries TRBV27 and TRBJ2-7; 9 bases line up with TRBD2. Trimming removed 7 bases from V and 7 bases from J; junction bases left unmatched: 17. This CDR3 has 16 residues. Germline V lookup: CDR1 MNHEY, CDR2 SMNVEV (reference sequence). The CDR3 coding sequence is TGTGCCAGCACCGGCGGGGGGGACGGGCGATTTCAGGAGCAGTACTTC. It encodes CASTGGGDGRFQEQYF.

This clone was observed once. The chain employs TRBV30 and TRBJ1-4, with D hard to call. Trimming cost V 8 bases and J 7 bases, with 20 bases left between them. CDR3 length equals 14 residues. Germline assignment: CDR1 GTSNPN and CDR2 SVGIG (reference sequence). The CDR3 protein is CALDFGVMGEKLFF. CDR3 sequence (DNA): TGTGCCCTGGACTTCGGGGTGATGGGTGAAAAACTGTTTTTT.

As to this clone: This CDR3 is also generated by other DNA sequences in the sample. The rearrangement links TRBV4-1 to TRBJ2-2, with D possibly matching TRBD2 (6 bases). V lost 4 bases and J lost 3, with 12 bases in between. Germline CDR1 MGHRA, CDR2 YSYEKL. This CDR3 contains 15 residues. This CDR3 reads CASSPFTGDTGELFF. For the CDR3, the DNA is TGCGCCAGCAGCCCCTTCACGGGGGACACCGGGGAGCTGTTTTTT.

The V call is TRBV5-1, the J call TRBJ2-5, with 11 positions matching TRBD2. Germline V gene data show CDR1 as SGHRS and CDR2 as YFSETQ. The CDR3 extends over 15 amino acids. The trim removed 5 bases at V and 2 bases at J, leaving 5 bases unmatched. The CDR3: CASSLRLAGQETQYF. The CDR3 coding sequence is TGCGCCAGCAGTCTCCGACTAGCGGGACAAGAGACCCAGTACTTC.

The chain carries TRBV4-3 and TRBJ2-7, with D maybe TRBD2 (6 bases). CDR1 LGHNA and CDR2 YSLEER come from the germline V gene. Trimming cost V 0 bases and J 0 bases, with 15 bases left between them. This CDR3 region has 17 residues. The CDR3 nucleotides read TGCGCCAGCAGCCAAGACGCTAGCGTGTGGAGCTCCTACGAGCAGTACTTC. It translates to CASSQDASVWSSYEQYF.

The rearrangement links TRBV4-1 to TRBJ1-1; unclear D gene. The CDR3 totals 16 residues. Trimming took off 0 bases at V and 1 base at J, with 12 bases between the two ends. Germline V lookup: CDR1 MGHRA, CDR2 YSYEKL. As DNA, the CDR3 is TGCGCCAGCAGCCAAGAATCGCGCACCCCGAACACTGAAGCTTTCTTT. Amino acids: CASSQESRTPNTEAFF.

CDR3 nucleotide sequence: TGTGCCTGGAGTGTACTGGCAGACTATGGCTACACCTTC. Translation: CAWSVLADYGYTF. The chain combines TRBV30 with TRBJ1-2; D gene uncertain. The CDR3 consists of 13 residues. Between the trimmed V and J ends, which lost 0 bases and 3 bases, there was a span of 8 bases. Germline V gives CDR1 GTSNPN, CDR2 SVGIG (reference sequence).

This chain uses TRBV9 with TRBJ2-2; D call uncertain. Germline loops: CDR1 SGDLS, CDR2 YYNGEE. The V and J ends lost 0 bases and 3 bases respectively, with 6 bases between them. The CDR3 loop spans 14 amino acids. The CDR3 DNA reads as TGTGCCAGCAGCGTAGAGAAATACACCGGGGAGCTGTTTTTT. Residues: CASSVEKYTGELFF.

The V gene is TRBV6-6, the J gene TRBJ2-3; TRBD2 is a possible D gene (5 bases). Germline CDR1 and CDR2: MNHNY and SVGAGI (reference sequence). The CDR3 runs to 16 residues. Deletions cut 4 bases from V and 1 base from J, with 15 bases between. DNA of the CDR3: TGTGCCAGCAGTTCCGGCCCCGGGGTTGGCACAGATACGCAGTATTTT. Translation: CASSSGPGVGTDTQYF.